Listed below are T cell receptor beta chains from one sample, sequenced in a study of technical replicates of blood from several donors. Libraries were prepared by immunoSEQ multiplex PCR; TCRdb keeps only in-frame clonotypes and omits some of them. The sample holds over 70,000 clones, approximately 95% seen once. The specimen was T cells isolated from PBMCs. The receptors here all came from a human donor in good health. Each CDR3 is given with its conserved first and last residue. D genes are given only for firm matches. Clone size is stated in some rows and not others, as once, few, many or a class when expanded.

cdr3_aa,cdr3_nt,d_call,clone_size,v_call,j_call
CAWSGPYEQYF,TGTGCCTGGAGTGGGCCCTACGAGCAGTACTTC,.,.,TRBV30,TRBJ2-7
CATLDTRGIGELFF,TGTGCCACCCTAGACACCAGGGGGATCGGGGAGCTGTTTTTT,TRBD1,.,TRBV27,TRBJ2-2
CASSSTAGTDYYGYTF,TGTGCCAGCAGCTCGACCGCCGGGACAGACTACTATGGCTACACCTTC,TRBD1,.,TRBV5-4,TRBJ1-2
CATTENTEAFF,TGTGCCACCACAGAGAACACTGAAGCTTTCTTT,.,.,TRBV10-3,TRBJ1-1
CASSHGTGVYEQYF,TGTGCCAGTAGTCACGGGACAGGGGTCTACGAGCAGTACTTC,TRBD1,.,TRBV19,TRBJ2-7
CASSIGEYNEQFF,TGCGCCAGCAGCATAGGGGAATACAATGAGCAGTTCTTC,.,once,TRBV5-1,TRBJ2-1
CASSPGGIRRETQYF,TGTGCCAGCAGCCCAGGGGGGATTCGAAGGGAGACCCAGTACTTC,.,.,TRBV7-6,TRBJ2-5
CAWSSRGTLLQPQHF,TGTGCCTGGAGTTCCAGGGGAACCCTTCTTCAGCCCCAGCATTTT,.,.,TRBV30,TRBJ1-5
CASSSPSSYNEQFF,TGTGCCAGCAGCTCCCCGAGCTCCTACAATGAGCAGTTCTTC,.,once,TRBV13,TRBJ2-1
CAISPEPMSGELFF,TGTGCCATCAGCCCTGAACCCATGAGCGGGGAGCTGTTTTTT,.,.,TRBV10-3,TRBJ2-2
CASRGQYYGYTF,TGTGCCAGCAGGGGACAGTACTATGGCTACACCTTC,TRBD1,.,TRBV6-5,TRBJ1-2
CASSPGTGGGYTF,TGTGCCAGCAGTCCCGGGACAGGGGGTGGCTACACCTTC,TRBD1,.,TRBV2,TRBJ1-2
CASSDRYNYEAFF,TGTGCCAGCAGCGACAGGTACAATTATGAAGCTTTCTTT,.,.,TRBV9,TRBJ1-1
CASSLRQERTEAFF,TGTGCCAGCAGCTTACGGCAGGAAAGGACTGAAGCTTTCTTT,.,.,TRBV13,TRBJ1-1
CASSLGMTSGSSGELFF,TGTGCCAGCAGCTTGGGAATGACTAGCGGGTCCTCGGGGGAGCTGTTTTTT,TRBD2,.,TRBV7-8,TRBJ2-2
CASSWTGTGATGYTF,TGTGCCAGCAGCTGGACGGGGACAGGGGCAACTGGCTACACCTTC,TRBD1,.,TRBV5-4,TRBJ1-2
CASSVLGGPSYEQYF,TGTGCCAGCAGCGTACTGGGGGGGCCCTCCTACGAGCAGTACTTC,.,few,TRBV11-2,TRBJ2-7
CASIPSGRNRRDEQFF,TGTGCCAGCATTCCTAGCGGGAGGAACCGCCGGGATGAGCAGTTCTTC,TRBD2,.,TRBV5-6,TRBJ2-1
CSVIKGLAILNEQFF,TGCAGCGTTATTAAGGGACTAGCCATATTGAATGAGCAGTTCTTC,TRBD2,once,TRBV29-1,TRBJ2-1
CASSQTPPRELFF,TGTGCCAGCAGCCAAACCCCTCCTAGGGAGCTGTTTTTT,.,.,TRBV7-3,TRBJ2-2
CASCQGITEAFF,TGTGCCAGCTGTCAGGGGATCACTGAAGCTTTCTTT,.,few,TRBV2,TRBJ1-1
CASSLSPGYEQYF,TGTGCCAGCAGCTTAAGTCCCGGCTACGAGCAGTACTTC,.,.,TRBV7-3,TRBJ2-7
CASSQDRETQYF,TGTGCCAGCAGCCAAGATCGGGAGACCCAGTACTTC,.,.,TRBV4-2,TRBJ2-5
CASSYGSGGWEAFF,TGTGCCAGCAGTTACGGTTCGGGGGGCTGGGAAGCTTTCTTT,.,.,TRBV6-6,TRBJ1-1
CASSLNAGVLPGNEQFF,TGTGCTAGCAGCTTGAACGCGGGAGTTCTCCCGGGCAATGAGCAGTTCTTC,TRBD2,.,TRBV7-7,TRBJ2-1
CASSVGDSGNLYEQYF,TGTGCCAGCAGCGTAGGGGATAGCGGGAATCTCTACGAGCAGTACTTC,TRBD2,once,TRBV9,TRBJ2-7
CASSSPYEQYF,TGCGCCAGCAGTAGTCCCTACGAGCAGTACTTC,.,once,TRBV5-1,TRBJ2-7
CASSRPRTGRTDTQYF,TGTGCCAGCAGCAGACCTCGGACAGGGCGGACAGATACGCAGTATTTT,.,few,TRBV21-1,TRBJ2-3
CASTRTDTQYF,TGTGCCAGCACCAGGACAGATACGCAGTATTTT,.,.,TRBV6-1,TRBJ2-3